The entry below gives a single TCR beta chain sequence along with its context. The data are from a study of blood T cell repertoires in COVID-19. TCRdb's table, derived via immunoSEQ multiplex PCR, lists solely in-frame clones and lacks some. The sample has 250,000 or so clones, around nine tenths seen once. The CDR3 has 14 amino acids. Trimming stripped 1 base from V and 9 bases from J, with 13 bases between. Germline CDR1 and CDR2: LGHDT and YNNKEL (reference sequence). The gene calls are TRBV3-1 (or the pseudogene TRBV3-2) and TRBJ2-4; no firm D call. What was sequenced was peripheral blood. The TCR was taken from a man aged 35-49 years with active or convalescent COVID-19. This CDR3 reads CASSQVQVSGIQYF. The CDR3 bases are TGTGCCAGCAGCCAAGTTCAGGTTTCAGGCATTCAGTACTTC.